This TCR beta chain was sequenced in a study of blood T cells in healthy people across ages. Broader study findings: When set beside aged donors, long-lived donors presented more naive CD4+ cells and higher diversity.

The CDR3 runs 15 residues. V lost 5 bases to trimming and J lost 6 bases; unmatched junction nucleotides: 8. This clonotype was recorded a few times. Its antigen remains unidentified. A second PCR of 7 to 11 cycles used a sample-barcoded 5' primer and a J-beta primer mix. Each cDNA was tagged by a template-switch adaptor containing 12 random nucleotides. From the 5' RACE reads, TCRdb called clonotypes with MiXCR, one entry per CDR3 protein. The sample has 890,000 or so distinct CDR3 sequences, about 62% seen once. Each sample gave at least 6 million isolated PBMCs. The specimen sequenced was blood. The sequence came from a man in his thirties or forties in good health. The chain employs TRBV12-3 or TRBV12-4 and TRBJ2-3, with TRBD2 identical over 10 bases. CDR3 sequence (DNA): TGTGCCAGCAGTCGACTAGCGGGTCACATGGATACGCAGTATTTT. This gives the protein CASSRLAGHMDTQYF.